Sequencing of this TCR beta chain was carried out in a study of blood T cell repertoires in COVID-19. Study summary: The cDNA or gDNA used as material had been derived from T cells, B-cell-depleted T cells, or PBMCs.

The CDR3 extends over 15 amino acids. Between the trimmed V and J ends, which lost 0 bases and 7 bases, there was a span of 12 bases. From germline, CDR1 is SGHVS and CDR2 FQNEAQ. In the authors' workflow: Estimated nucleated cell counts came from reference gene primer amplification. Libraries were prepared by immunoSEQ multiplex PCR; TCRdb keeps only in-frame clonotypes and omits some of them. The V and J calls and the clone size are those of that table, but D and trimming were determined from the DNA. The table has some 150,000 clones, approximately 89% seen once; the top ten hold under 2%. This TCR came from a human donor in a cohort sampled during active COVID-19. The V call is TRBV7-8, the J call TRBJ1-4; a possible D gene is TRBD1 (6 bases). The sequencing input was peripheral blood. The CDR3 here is CASSLAQGPVEKLFF. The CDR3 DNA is TGTGCCAGCAGCTTAGCCCAGGGGCCCGTTGAAAAACTGTTTTTT.